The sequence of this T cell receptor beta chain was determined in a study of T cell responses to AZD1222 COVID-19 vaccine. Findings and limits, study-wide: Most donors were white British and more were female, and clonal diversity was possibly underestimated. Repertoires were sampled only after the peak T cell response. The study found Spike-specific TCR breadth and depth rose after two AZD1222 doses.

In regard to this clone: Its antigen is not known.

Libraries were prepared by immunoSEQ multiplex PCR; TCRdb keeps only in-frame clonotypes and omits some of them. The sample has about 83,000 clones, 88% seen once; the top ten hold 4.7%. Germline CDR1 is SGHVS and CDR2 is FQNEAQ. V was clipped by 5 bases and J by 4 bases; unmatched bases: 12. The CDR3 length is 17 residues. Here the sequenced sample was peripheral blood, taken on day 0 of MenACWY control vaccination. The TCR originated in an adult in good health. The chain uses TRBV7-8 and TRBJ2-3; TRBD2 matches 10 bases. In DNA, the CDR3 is TGTGCCAGCAGCACGTACCTAGCGGGAGCAGTGGCAGATACGCAGTATTTT. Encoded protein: CASSTYLAGAVADTQYF.